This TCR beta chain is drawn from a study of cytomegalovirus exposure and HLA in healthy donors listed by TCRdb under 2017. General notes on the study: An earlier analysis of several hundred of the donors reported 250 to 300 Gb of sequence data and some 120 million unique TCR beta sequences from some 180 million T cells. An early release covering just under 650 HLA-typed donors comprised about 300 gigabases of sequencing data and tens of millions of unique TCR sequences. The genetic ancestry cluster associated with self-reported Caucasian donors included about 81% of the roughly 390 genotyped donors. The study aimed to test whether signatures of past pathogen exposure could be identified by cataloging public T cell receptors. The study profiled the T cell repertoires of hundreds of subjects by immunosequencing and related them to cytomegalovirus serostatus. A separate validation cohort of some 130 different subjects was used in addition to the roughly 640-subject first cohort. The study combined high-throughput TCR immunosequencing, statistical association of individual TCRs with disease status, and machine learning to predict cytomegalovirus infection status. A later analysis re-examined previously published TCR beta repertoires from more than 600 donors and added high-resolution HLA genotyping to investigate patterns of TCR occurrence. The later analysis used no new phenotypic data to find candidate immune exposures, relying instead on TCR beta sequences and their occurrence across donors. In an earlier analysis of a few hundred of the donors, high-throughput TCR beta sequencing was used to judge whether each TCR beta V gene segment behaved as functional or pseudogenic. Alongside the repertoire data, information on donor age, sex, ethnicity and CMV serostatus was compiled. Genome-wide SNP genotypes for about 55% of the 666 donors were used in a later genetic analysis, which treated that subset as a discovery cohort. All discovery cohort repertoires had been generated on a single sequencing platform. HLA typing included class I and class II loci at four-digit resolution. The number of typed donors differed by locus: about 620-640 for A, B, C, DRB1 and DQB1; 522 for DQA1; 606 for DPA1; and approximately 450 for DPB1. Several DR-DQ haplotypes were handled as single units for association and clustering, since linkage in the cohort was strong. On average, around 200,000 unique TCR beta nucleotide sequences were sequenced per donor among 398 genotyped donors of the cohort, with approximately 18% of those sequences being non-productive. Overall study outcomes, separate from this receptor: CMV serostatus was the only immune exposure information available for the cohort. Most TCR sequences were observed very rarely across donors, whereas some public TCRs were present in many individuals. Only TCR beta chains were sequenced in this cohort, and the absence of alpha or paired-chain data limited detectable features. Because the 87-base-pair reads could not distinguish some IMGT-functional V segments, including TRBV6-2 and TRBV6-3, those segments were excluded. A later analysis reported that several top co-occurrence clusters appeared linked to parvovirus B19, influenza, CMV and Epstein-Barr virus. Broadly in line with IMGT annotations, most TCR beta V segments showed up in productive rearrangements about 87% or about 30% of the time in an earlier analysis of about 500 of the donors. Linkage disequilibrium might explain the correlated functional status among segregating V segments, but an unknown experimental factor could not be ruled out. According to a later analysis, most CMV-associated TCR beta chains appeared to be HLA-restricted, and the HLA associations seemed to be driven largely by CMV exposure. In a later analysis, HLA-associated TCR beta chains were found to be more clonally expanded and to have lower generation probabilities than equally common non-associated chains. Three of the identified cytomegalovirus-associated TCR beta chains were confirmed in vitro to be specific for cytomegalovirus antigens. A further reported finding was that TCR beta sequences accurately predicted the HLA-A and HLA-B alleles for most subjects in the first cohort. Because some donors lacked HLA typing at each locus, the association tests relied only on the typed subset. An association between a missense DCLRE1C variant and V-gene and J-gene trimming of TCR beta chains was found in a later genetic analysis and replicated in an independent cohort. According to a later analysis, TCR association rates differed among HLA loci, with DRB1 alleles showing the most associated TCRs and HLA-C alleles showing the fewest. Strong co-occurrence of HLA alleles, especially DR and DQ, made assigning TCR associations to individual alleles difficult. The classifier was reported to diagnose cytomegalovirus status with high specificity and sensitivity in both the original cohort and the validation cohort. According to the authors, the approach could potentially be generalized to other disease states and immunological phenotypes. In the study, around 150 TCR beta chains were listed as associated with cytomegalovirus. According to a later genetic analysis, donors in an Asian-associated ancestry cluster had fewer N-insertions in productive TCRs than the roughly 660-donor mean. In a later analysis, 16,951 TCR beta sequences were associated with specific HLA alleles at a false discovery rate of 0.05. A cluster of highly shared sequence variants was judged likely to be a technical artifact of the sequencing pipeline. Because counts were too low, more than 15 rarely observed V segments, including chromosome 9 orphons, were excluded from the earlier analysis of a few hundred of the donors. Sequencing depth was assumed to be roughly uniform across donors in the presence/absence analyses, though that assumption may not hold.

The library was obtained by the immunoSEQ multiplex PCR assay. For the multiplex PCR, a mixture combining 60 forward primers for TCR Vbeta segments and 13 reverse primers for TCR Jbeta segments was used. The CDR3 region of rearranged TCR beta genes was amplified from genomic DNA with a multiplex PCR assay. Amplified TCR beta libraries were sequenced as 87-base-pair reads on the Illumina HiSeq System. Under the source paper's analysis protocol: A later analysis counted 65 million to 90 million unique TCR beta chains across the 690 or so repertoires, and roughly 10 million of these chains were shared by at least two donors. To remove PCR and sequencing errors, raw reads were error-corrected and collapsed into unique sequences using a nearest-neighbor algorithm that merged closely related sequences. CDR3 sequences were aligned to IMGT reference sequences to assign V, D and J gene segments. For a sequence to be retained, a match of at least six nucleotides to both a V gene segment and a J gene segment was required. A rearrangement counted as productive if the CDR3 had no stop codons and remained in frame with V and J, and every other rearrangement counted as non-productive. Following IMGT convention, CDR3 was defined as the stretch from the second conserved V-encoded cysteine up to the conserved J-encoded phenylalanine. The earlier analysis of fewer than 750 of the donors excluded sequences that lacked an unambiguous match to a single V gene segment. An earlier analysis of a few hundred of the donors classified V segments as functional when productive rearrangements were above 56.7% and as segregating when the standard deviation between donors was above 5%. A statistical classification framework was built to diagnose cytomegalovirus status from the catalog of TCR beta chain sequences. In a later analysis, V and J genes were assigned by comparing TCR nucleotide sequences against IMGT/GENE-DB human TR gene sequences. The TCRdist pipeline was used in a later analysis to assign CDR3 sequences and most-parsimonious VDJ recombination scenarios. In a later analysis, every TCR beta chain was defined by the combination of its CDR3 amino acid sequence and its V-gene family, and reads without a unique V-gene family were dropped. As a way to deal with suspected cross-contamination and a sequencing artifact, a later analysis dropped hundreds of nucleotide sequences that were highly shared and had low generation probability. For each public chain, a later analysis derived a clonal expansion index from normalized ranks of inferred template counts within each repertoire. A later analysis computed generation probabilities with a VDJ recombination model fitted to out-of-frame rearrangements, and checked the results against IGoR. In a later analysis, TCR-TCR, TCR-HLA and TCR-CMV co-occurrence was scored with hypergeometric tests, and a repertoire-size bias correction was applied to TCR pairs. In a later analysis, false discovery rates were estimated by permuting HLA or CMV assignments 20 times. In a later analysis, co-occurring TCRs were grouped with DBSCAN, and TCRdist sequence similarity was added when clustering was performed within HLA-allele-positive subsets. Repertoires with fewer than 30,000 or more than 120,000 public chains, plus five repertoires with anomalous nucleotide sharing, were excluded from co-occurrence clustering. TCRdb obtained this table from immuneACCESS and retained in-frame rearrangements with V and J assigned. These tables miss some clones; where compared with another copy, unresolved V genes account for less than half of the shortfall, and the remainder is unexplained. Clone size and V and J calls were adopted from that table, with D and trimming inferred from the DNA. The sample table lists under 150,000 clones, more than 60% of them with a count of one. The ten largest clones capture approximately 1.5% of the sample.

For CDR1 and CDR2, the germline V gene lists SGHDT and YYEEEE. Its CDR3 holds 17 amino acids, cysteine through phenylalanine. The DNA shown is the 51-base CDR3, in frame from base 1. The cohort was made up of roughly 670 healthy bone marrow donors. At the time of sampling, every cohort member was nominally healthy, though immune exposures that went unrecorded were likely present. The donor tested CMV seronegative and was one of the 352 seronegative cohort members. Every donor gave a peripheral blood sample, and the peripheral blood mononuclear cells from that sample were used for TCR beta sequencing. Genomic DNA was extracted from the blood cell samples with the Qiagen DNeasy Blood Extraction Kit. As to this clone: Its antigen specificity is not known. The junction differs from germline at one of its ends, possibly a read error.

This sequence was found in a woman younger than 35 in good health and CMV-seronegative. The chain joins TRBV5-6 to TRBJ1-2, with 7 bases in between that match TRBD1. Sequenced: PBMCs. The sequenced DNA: TGTGTCAGCAGCTTGGGGGGCTGGACAGGAGGACAGGATGGCTACACCTTC. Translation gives CVSSLGGWTGGQDGYTF.